The 11 T cell receptor beta chains below come from one sample, sequenced in a study of blood T cell repertoires in COVID-19. The table came from immunoSEQ multiplex PCR; TCRdb's copy has only in-frame clones and leaves some out. The sample shows roughly 180,000 clones, approximately 87% of them seen only once. The sample comprised peripheral blood. These receptors originate from a man aged 65 to 79 with active or convalescent COVID-19.

The gene calls are TRBV9 and TRBJ2-1; TRBD1 matches at 8 bases. The CDR3 extends over 16 amino acids. V dropped 4 bases and J dropped 3; count of bases not matched to a gene: 9. Germline V lookup: CDR1 SGDLS, CDR2 YYNGEE. CDR3 DNA: TGTGCCAGCAGCCCTACCTCCGGGACAGGCTACAATGAGCAGTTCTTC. This gives the protein CASSPTSGTGYNEQFF.

The V gene is TRBV7-2, the J gene TRBJ2-3, with D perhaps matching TRBD2 (6 bases). V gave up 1 base and J gave up 5 bases, with 13 bases separating them. Germline CDR1 and CDR2: SGHTA and FQGNSA. The CDR3 is 15 amino acids. The CDR3 loop is CASSLVAVRGDTQYF. DNA of the CDR3: TGTGCCAGCAGCTTAGTAGCGGTGAGGGGAGATACGCAGTATTTT.

V usage is TRBV4-3 and J usage is TRBJ2-3; 10 bases align to TRBD1. The CDR3 spans 16 residues. The germline V gene encodes CDR1 LGHNA and CDR2 YSLEER. With 2 bases clipped from V and 4 bases from J, the junction kept 6 bases outside the gene matches. CDR3 coding DNA: TGCGCCAGCAGCCAACTCGGGACAGGGGTCCCAGATACGCAGTATTTT. Its protein product is CASSQLGTGVPDTQYF.

The chain recombines TRBV28 with TRBJ1-2; D perhaps matches TRBD1 (5 bases). Germline V gene data show CDR1 as MDHEN and CDR2 as SYDVKM. Trimming left V 3 bases short and J 4 bases short, with 9 bases between. This CDR3 has 13 residues. The CDR3, as DNA: TGTGCCAGCAGTTTCTACAGGACCTATGGCTACACCTTC. Translating it yields CASSFYRTYGYTF.

The table lists this clone with a count of one. This chain uses TRBV19 with TRBJ1-5; no firm D call. This CDR3 region has 15 residues. Trimming pared 8 bases from V and 0 bases from J, leaving 14 bases between. Germline CDR1 LNHDA, CDR2 SQIVND (reference sequence). The CDR3 DNA reads TGTGCCAGTGGGAGGAGGCAGGATAGCAATCAGCCCCAGCATTTT. Amino acids: CASGRRQDSNQPQHF.

The chain employs TRBV9 and TRBJ2-1; possible D gene TRBD2, 6 bases. This CDR3 has 17 residues. Germline loops: CDR1 SGDLS, CDR2 YYNGEE. V was pared by 3 bases and J by 3 bases, with 19 bases between. The CDR3 loop is CASSDGVVAAGYNEQFF. DNA for the CDR3: TGTGCCAGCAGCGACGGGGTGGTTGCAGCGGGCTACAATGAGCAGTTCTTC.

With respect to this clone: The same CDR3 is also encoded by other DNA sequences in this sample. The chain carries TRBV5-1 and TRBJ1-1, with D unresolved. CDR3 size: 13 residues. Germline CDR1 and CDR2: SGHRS and YFSETQ. Trimming stripped 4 bases from V and 2 bases from J, with 9 bases between. CDR3 nucleotides: TGCGCCAGCAGCCTTGCTAGTAACACTGAAGCTTTCTTT. Its translation: CASSLASNTEAFF.

The chain couples TRBV7-2 to TRBJ2-2; the match to TRBD2 covers 9 bases. V was clipped by 0 bases and J by 7 bases; unmatched bases: 12. The length of the CDR3 is 18 residues. Germline-derived CDR1 and CDR2 are SGHTA and FQGNSA. CDR3 coding DNA: TGTGCCAGCAGCTTAGCTGGGGGACCGGGACTAGCAGTCGGGGAGCTGTTTTTT. Encoded protein: CASSLAGGPGLAVGELFF.

The CDR3 is CASSLRRTGAGADTQYF. The DNA of the CDR3 is TGTGCCAGCAGCCTAAGACGGACAGGGGCCGGGGCAGATACGCAGTATTTT. The chain recombines TRBV7-2 with TRBJ2-3; 9 positions match TRBD1. From germline, CDR1 is SGHTA and CDR2 FQGNSA. This CDR3 has 17 residues. V lost 5 bases and J lost 4; bases outside the gene matches: 13.

The CDR3 loop reads CASSFSGNSPLHF. CDR3 nucleotides: TGTGCCAGCAGTTTTTCGGGGAATTCACCCCTCCACTTT. The chain has TRBV27 and TRBJ1-6; unclear D gene. The CDR3 has 13 residues. Trimming took off 3 bases at V and 7 bases at J, with 7 bases between the two ends. CDR1 and CDR2 (germline): MNHEY, SMNVEV (reference sequence).

J is TRBJ2-7 and V is TRBV27, with TRBD1 as a possible D gene (5 bases). V lost 5 bases and J lost 6, with 11 bases in between. Germline CDR1 MNHEY, CDR2 SMNVEV (reference sequence). The CDR3 consists of 12 residues. The DNA for the CDR3 is TGTGCCAGCAGTGATCCAGGGTTCGAGCAGTACTTC. Protein: CASSDPGFEQYF.